What follows is one T cell receptor beta chain and its context. The data stem from a study of blood T cell repertoires in COVID-19. Across the study: Acute and convalescent COVID-19 samples came from the United States, Italy and Spain. In each case, the material was cDNA or gDNA derived from T cells, B-cell-depleted T cells, or PBMCs.

CDR1 and CDR2 (germline): SGHRS, YFSETQ. The CDR3 is 15 amino acids. V lost 4 bases and J 4 bases, leaving 15 bases between the germline ends. This table comes from immunoSEQ multiplex PCR, and its TCRdb copy is limited to in-frame clones, with some not included. Here the sample spans about 160,000 clones, roughly four fifths being singletons. The chain employs TRBV5-1 and TRBJ1-3, with D perhaps matching TRBD1 (6 bases). This receptor was taken from a man aged 55 to 69 with active or convalescent COVID-19. The sample consisted of peripheral blood. The DNA for the CDR3 is TGCGCCAGCAGCCTGGTGGGGGCAGACGGAAACACCATATATTTT. Protein sequence: CASSLVGADGNTIYF.